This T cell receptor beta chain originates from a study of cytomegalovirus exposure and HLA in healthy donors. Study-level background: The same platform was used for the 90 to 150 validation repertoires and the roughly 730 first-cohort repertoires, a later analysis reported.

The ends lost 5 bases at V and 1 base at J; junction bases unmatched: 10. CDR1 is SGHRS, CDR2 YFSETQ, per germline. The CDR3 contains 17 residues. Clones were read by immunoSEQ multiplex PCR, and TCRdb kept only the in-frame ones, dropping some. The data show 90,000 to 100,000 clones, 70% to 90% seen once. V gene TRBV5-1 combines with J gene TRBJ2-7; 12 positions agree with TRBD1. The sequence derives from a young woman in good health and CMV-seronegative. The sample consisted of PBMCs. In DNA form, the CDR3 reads TGCGCCAGCAGTCAAACTCCGGGACAGGGGGCATCCTACGAGCAGTACTTC. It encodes CASSQTPGQGASYEQYF. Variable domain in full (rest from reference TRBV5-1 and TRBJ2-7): KAGVTQTPRYLIKTRGQQVTLSCSPISGHRSVSWYQQTPGQGLQFLFEYFSETQRNKGNFPGRFSGRQFSNSRSEMNVSTLELGDSALYLCASSQTPGQGASYEQYFGPGTRLTVT.